This T cell receptor (beta chain) was captured in a study of PD-1 blockade in classical Hodgkin lymphoma. Study-level results: In CD4+ cells, TCR diversity went up significantly by C4D1, but in CD8+ cells it did not. Newly diagnosed patients were reported to exhibit reduced baseline TCR diversity relative to healthy donors.

Time point of the sample: cycle 4 day 1 (C4D1), after 5 to 7 weeks of nivolumab. Every patient had relapsed following autologous stem cell transplantation, and cohorts differed in brentuximab vedotin exposure. With respect to this clone: Its matching antigen is unknown.

The table came from immunoSEQ multiplex PCR; TCRdb's copy has only in-frame clones and leaves some out. Of tens of thousands of clones in the sample, approximately 80% were seen once. Sequencing was performed on peripheral blood mononuclear cells (PBMCs), taken before the fourth cycle of nivolumab. This TCR was recovered from a human donor with classical Hodgkin lymphoma.

The CDR3 bases are TGTGCCAGCTCACCACCTCAGACCTACGAGCAGTACTTC. This encodes CASSPPQTYEQYF. The gene calls are TRBV18 and TRBJ2-5; D gene uncertain. Near its end, the DNA agrees better with TRBJ2-7, so the J call may be wrong. CDR3 length equals 13 residues. The germline gives CDR1 KGHSH, CDR2 LQKENI.